The text below deals with one T cell receptor (beta chain). The CDR3 totals 11 residues. Germline CDR1 and CDR2: SGHTS and YDEGEE. V gave up 2 bases and J gave up 6 bases, with 5 bases separating them. The data derive from a study of blood T cell repertoires in COVID-19. How the authors handled the data: Reference gene primer amplification in the assay estimated nucleated cell counts. The table came from immunoSEQ multiplex PCR; TCRdb's copy has only in-frame clones and leaves some out. The V and J calls and clone size are taken from that table; D and trimming were inferred from the DNA. The table records about 280,000 clones, about 89% of them present only once.

The chain joins TRBV5-8 to TRBJ1-2; no reliable D call. The sequence came from a middle-aged man with active or convalescent COVID-19. The sequenced sample was peripheral blood. The CDR3 reads CASSFVNGYTF. The CDR3 coding sequence is TGTGCCAGCAGCTTCGTAAATGGCTACACCTTC.